This TCR beta chain is drawn from a study of blood T cell repertoires in COVID-19. For the study at large: The origin of the acute and convalescent COVID-19 samples was the United States, Italy and Spain. Sources were T cells, B-cell-depleted T cells, or PBMCs; the material itself was cDNA or gDNA.

Authors' data handling: Reference gene primers were amplified, and this amplification served to estimate nucleated cell counts. TCRdb's table, derived via immunoSEQ multiplex PCR, lists solely in-frame clones and lacks some. The DNA was the basis for D and trimming; V, J and clone size are from that table. The top ten clones hold roughly 3.6% of a sample with a few hundred thousand clones, about 87% of them seen once. Sample: peripheral blood. This TCR was recovered from a woman aged 40-49 years with acute or convalescent COVID-19.

In DNA form, the CDR3 reads TGTGCCAGCAGCGTTCGACCGGGGGACACTGAAGCTTTCTTT. Translating it yields CASSVRPGDTEAFF. The chain is built from TRBV9 and TRBJ1-1; D might be TRBD1 (5 bases). This CDR3 has 14 residues. The germline V gene has CDR1 SGDLS and CDR2 YYNGEE. Trimming removed 2 bases from V and 3 bases from J, with 11 bases in between.